A single sample gave rise to the 26 T cell receptor beta chains below, sequenced in a study of early T cells in non-severe SARS-CoV-2 infection. TCRdb reanalysed the 5' RACE reads using MiXCR and keeps one entry per CDR3 protein. The sample consists of 30,000 to 45,000 distinct CDR3 sequences, 8% to 10% of them appearing once. The sample consisted of whole blood. All receptors derive from an adult who was a healthcare worker with PCR-confirmed SARS-CoV-2 infection or an uninfected control (not recorded which).

This clonotype is labeled medium-sized. This chain connects TRBV20-1 to TRBJ2-7, with D possibly being TRBD1 (5 bases). V was pared by 3 bases and J by 3 bases, with 12 bases between. The CDR3 extends over 13 amino acids. Germline-derived CDR1 and CDR2 are DFQATT and SNEGSKA (reference sequence). The CDR3 reads CSARGQVLYEQYF. The CDR3 DNA follows: TGCAGTGCTAGGGGGCAGGTTCTCTACGAGCAGTACTTC.

This clonotype was seen more than once but under ten times. In DNA form, the CDR3 reads TGCGCCAGCAGGACAGGGGGATCGCACTCTGGAAACACCATATATTTT. Its translation: CASRTGGSHSGNTIYF. The V call is TRBV5-1, the J call TRBJ1-3, with 9 bases that match TRBD1. CDR3 length: 16 amino acids. Germline assignment: CDR1 SGHRS and CDR2 YFSETQ. The junction had 6 bases not matched to a gene; V was cut back by 5 bases and J by 0 bases.

The table lists this clonotype with many counts. The J gene is TRBJ2-6, the V gene TRBV7-2; D ambiguous. This CDR3 has 15 residues. With 7 bases removed from V and 2 bases from J, the gap between germline ends came to 12 bases. Germline V CDR1 and CDR2: SGHTA, FQGNSA. The CDR3 spells CASIEALAGANVLTF. The CDR3 DNA reads TGTGCCAGCATAGAGGCCCTGGCTGGGGCCAACGTCCTGACTTTC.

This clonotype was counted between two and nine times. The CDR3 nucleotides are TGCGCCAGCAGCTCCCGGGACAAGCAAGAGACCCAGTACTTC. Amino acid sequence: CASSSRDKQETQYF. The genes are TRBV5-1 and TRBJ2-5; a possible D gene is TRBD1 (6 bases). Germline assignment: CDR1 SGHRS and CDR2 YFSETQ. The CDR3 is made up of 14 amino acids. Between the trimmed V and J ends, which lost 3 bases and 2 bases, there was a span of 11 bases.

The table lists this clonotype with many counts. J is TRBJ1-1 and V is TRBV20-1; D unresolved. The V and J ends lost 5 bases and 3 bases respectively, with 10 bases between them. The CDR3 spans 12 residues. CDR1 DFQATT and CDR2 SNEGSKA come from the germline V gene (reference sequence). The CDR3 region has the DNA TGCAGTGCTCAAAGGTGGGACACTGAAGCTTTCTTT. Protein product: CSAQRWDTEAFF.

This clonotype was counted at least ten times. This rearrangement joins TRBV11-2 to TRBJ1-2; the D gene is possibly TRBD1 (5 bases). V lost 4 bases and J lost 2, with 8 bases in between. This CDR3 is 13 amino acids long. The germline CDR1 and CDR2 sequences are SGHAT and FQNNGV. CDR3 loop: CASSSDRNYGYTF. The CDR3 DNA reads TGTGCCAGCAGCTCCGACAGAAACTATGGCTACACCTTC.

This clonotype was seen repeatedly, ten times or more. The rearrangement links TRBV20-1 to TRBJ1-4, with D unclear. Germline lookup yields CDR1 DFQATT and CDR2 SNEGSKA (reference sequence). With 0 bases removed from V and 5 bases from J, the gap between germline ends came to 19 bases. The CDR3 length is 17 residues. CDR3 amino acids: CSAREWGRAGRNEKLFF. The CDR3 DNA reads TGCAGTGCTAGAGAGTGGGGAAGGGCAGGCCGCAATGAAAAACTGTTTTTT.

The V call is TRBV28, the J call TRBJ2-7; tentatively, D is TRBD1 or TRBD2 (6 bases each). The CDR3 is 14 residues long. V lost 8 bases and J 2 bases, leaving 16 bases between the germline ends. Germline V gene data show CDR1 as MDHEN and CDR2 as SYDVKM. The CDR3 nucleotides are TGTGCCAGCTGTTCGGGGGCCCACGCCTACGAGCAGTACTTC. Encoded protein: CASCSGAHAYEQYF.

The rearrangement links TRBV23-1 to TRBJ2-1; 8 bases align to TRBD2. TRBV23-1 is annotated as an ORF whose role is uncertain. The trim removed 4 bases at V and 4 bases at J, leaving 6 bases unmatched. The CDR3 length is 15 residues. The CDR3 nucleotides read TGCGCCAGCAGTCCATTCAAGCGGGGGTACAATGAGCAGTTCTTC. Its translation: CASSPFKRGYNEQFF.

The chain recombines TRBV5-6 with TRBJ2-1; D is undetermined. Per the germline V gene, CDR1 is SGHDT and CDR2 is YYEEEE. Trimming cost V 4 bases and J 5 bases, with 4 bases left between them. CDR3 length equals 11 residues. CDR3 DNA: TGTGCCAGCAGCGGAGACAATGAGCAGTTCTTC. Protein: CASSGDNEQFF.

This clonotype was found many times. This chain links TRBV10-3 with TRBJ1-1; a possible D gene is TRBD1 (5 bases). Germline values: CDR1 ENHRY, CDR2 SYGVKD. The V end lost 0 bases, the J end lost 1 base, and 9 bases lay between the germline ends. The CDR3 spans 15 residues. The CDR3 reads CAISESRGPNTEAFF. The CDR3 DNA reads TGTGCCATCAGTGAGTCGAGGGGACCGAACACTGAAGCTTTCTTT.

The chain carries TRBV6-2 or TRBV6-3 and TRBJ2-5, with D possibly called TRBD1 or TRBD2 (5 bases each). The CDR3 is 14 amino acids. CDR1 MNHEY and CDR2 SVGEGT come from the germline V gene. With 5 bases removed from V and 3 bases from J, the gap between germline ends came to 13 bases. As DNA, the CDR3 is TGTGCCAGCAGTCCCGGGACGGAGGAAGAGACCCAGTACTTC. Translating it yields CASSPGTEEETQYF.

CDR3 sequence: CAGGDLREQYF. In nucleotides, the CDR3 is TGTGCTGGGGGGGATTTGAGGGAGCAGTACTTC. The chain combines TRBV28 with TRBJ2-7, with 7 bases matching TRBD2. This CDR3 has 11 residues. Germline loops: CDR1 MDHEN, CDR2 SYDVKM.

This rearrangement joins TRBV6-2 or TRBV6-3 to TRBJ1-1; D gene uncertain. Germline CDR1 and CDR2: MNHEY and SVGEGT. Trimming pared 6 bases from V and 1 base from J, leaving 9 bases between. The CDR3 covers 13 residues. The CDR3 DNA reads as TGTGCCAGCAGCCAGGCCGGGAACACTGAAGCTTTCTTT. As protein: CASSQAGNTEAFF.

This clonotype was seen ten or more times. J is TRBJ2-1 and V is TRBV5-1; 9 positions agree with TRBD2. The CDR3 covers 15 residues. CDR1 and CDR2 (germline): SGHRS, YFSETQ. J gave up 1 base and V 5 bases, and 4 bases lay outside the gene matches. CDR3 protein: CASSPSGASYNEQFF. DNA of the CDR3: TGCGCCAGCAGTCCTAGCGGGGCGTCCTACAATGAGCAGTTCTTC.

This chain uses TRBV7-2 with TRBJ2-5; TRBD1 matches 7 bases. The length of the CDR3 is 15 residues. Trimming at V came to 0 bases and at J to 5 bases, leaving 6 bases not matched to a gene. Per the germline V gene, CDR1 is SGHTA and CDR2 is FQGNSA. CDR3 sequence: CASSLATGVRETQYF. For the CDR3, the DNA is TGTGCCAGCAGCTTAGCCACAGGGGTCCGGGAGACCCAGTACTTC.

This clonotype has ten or more counts. The J gene is TRBJ2-3, the V gene TRBV5-6; D unresolved. From germline, CDR1 is SGHDT and CDR2 YYEEEE. With 0 bases removed from V and 3 bases from J, the gap between germline ends came to 17 bases. CDR3 length: 17 residues. CDR3 coding DNA: TGTGCCAGCAGCTTGGACCCAATTGACTGGGGAACAGATACGCAGTATTTT. Encoded protein: CASSLDPIDWGTDTQYF. The full variable domain, rest sourced from reference TRBV5-6 and TRBJ2-3, is DAGVTQSPTHLIKTRGQQVTLRCSPKSGHDTVSWYQQALGQGPQFIFQYYEEEERQRGNFPDRFSGHQFPNYSSELNVNALLLGDSALYLCASSLDPIDWGTDTQYFGPGTRLTVL.

Many counts were recorded for this clonotype. This chain uses TRBV3-1 with TRBJ2-7, with D uncertain. This CDR3 is 11 amino acids long. Per germline, CDR1 LGHDT and CDR2 YNNKEL (reference sequence). V was cut by 0 bases and J by 5 bases, with 2 bases left in between. For the CDR3, the DNA is TGTGCCAGCAGCCAAGAGAACGAGCAGTACTTC. Its translation: CASSQENEQYF.

This clonotype is deemed medium-sized. This chain uses TRBV20-1 with TRBJ2-7; 9 positions match TRBD2. Germline V gene lookup returns CDR1 DFQATT and CDR2 SNEGSKA (reference sequence). Unmatched junction bases numbered 7, after V lost 5 bases and J lost 2 bases. The length of the CDR3 is 14 residues. The CDR3 here is CSAASSGDTYEQYF. CDR3 sequence (DNA): TGCAGTGCTGCTTCTAGCGGGGATACCTACGAGCAGTACTTC.

Ten or more counts support this clonotype. The chain combines TRBV4-3 with TRBJ1-1, with D possibly TRBD1 on 6 matching bases. The CDR3 loop spans 14 amino acids. V was cut by 6 bases and J by 1 base, with 12 bases left in between. Germline CDR1 reads LGHNA; CDR2 reads YSLEER. The CDR3 region is CASSDRFTNTEAFF. CDR3 coding DNA: TGCGCCAGCAGTGACAGGTTTACGAACACTGAAGCTTTCTTT.

This clonotype appeared a few times. This chain links TRBV2 with TRBJ2-2; D ambiguous. Germline V gives CDR1 SNHLY, CDR2 FYNNEI. V was cut by 3 bases and J by 3 bases, with 8 bases left in between. This CDR3 region has 14 residues. For the CDR3, the DNA is TGTGCCAGCAGTGATTTGGGTTACACCGGGGAGCTGTTTTTT. It encodes CASSDLGYTGELFF.

This clonotype was detected ten times or more. This rearrangement joins TRBV11-2 to TRBJ2-5; D perhaps matches TRBD1 (6 bases). V lost 3 bases and J lost 5, with 22 bases in between. The germline CDR1 and CDR2 sequences are SGHAT and FQNNGV. This CDR3 spans 17 amino acids. CDR3 DNA sequence: TGTGCCAGCAGCTTCAGGGGAGTCGGTGCCATGGGTGAGACCCAGTACTTC. As protein: CASSFRGVGAMGETQYF.

This clonotype was picked up many times. The chain recombines TRBV12-3 or TRBV12-4 with TRBJ2-5; possible D gene TRBD2, 5 bases. The V end was cut by 4 bases, the J end by 13 bases, with 22 bases between. The CDR3 is 14 residues long. DNA for the CDR3: TGTGCCAGCAGTTCAAGCCGGGCCTTATCACGGGGGTACTTC. Residues: CASSSSRALSRGYF.

There are many counts of this clonotype. The chain recombines TRBV7-2 with TRBJ2-3, with a possible D match to TRBD2 (6 bases). CDR1 and CDR2 (germline): SGHTA, FQGNSA. V was cut by 4 bases and J by 4 bases, with 6 bases left in between. The CDR3 is made up of 12 amino acids. The CDR3 DNA reads TGTGCCAGCAGCTCGGGAGCAGATACGCAGTATTTT. Translated, it gives CASSSGADTQYF.

This clonotype was counted a few times. This CDR3 reads CASNRTDRFSLGQYF. The CDR3 bases are TGTGCCAGCAACAGAACGGACAGGTTTTCCCTTGGGCAGTACTTC. This chain links TRBV11-2 with TRBJ2-7; 7 bases map to TRBD1. The CDR3 consists of 15 residues. Germline CDR1 SGHAT, CDR2 FQNNGV. The V and J ends lost 7 bases and 9 bases, in that order; junction bases with no gene match: 18.

The rearrangement links TRBV9 to TRBJ2-5, with 15 bases lining up with TRBD2. This CDR3 comprises 18 residues. From germline, CDR1 is SGDLS and CDR2 YYNGEE. The V gene end was trimmed by 2 bases and the J gene end by 1 base; junction bases not matched to a gene: 6. The chain's CDR3 is CASSVGLAGGPFQETQYF. As DNA, the CDR3 is TGTGCCAGCAGCGTCGGACTAGCGGGGGGGCCGTTCCAAGAGACCCAGTACTTC.